This T cell receptor (beta chain) was sequenced in a study of T-cell reconstitution after alpha-beta-depleted transplantation in children. Construction of the TCRbeta library involved unique molecular identifiers. MiXCR was run by TCRdb on the PCR reads, yielding one entry per CDR3 protein. This repertoire shows 490,000 or so distinct CDR3 sequences, under 15% found once; its top ten account for about 5.4%. In this sample, this clonotype turned up many times. Germline CDR1 is SQVTM and CDR2 is ANQGSEA. The CDR3 is 14 residues long. V was trimmed by 3 bases and J by 6 bases, leaving 18 bases between them.

This clonotype was sampled from a human donor who donated a stem cell graft to a child with combined immunodeficiency. This chain links TRBV29-1 with TRBJ2-7; either TRBD1 or TRBD2 may fit D (5 bases each). The specimen comprised PBMCs from the stem cell graft donor, sampled from the stem cell graft. CDR3 nucleotides: TGCAGCGTTGAGGGTCGTTGGGGGAAAGGCGAGCAGTACTTC. This gives the protein CSVEGRWGKGEQYF.